This is a list of T cell receptor beta chains from one sample in a study of beta chain features in type 1 diabetes. Generated by immunoSEQ multiplex PCR, the TCRdb table keeps only in-frame clones and is missing some. The sample gives roughly 330,000 clones, roughly 13% of which show up once; 0.015% is in the top ten. Specimen: naive CD4+ T cells from blood. All receptors derive from a young woman with type 1 diabetes. Each CDR3 is given with its conserved first and last residue. D genes are given only for firm matches. Rows give clone size only sometimes, using once, few, many, or a class for an expanded clone.

d_call j_call clone_size v_call cdr3_aa cdr3_nt
TRBD1 TRBJ1-5 NA TRBV28 CASLDRGLGNQPQHF TGTGCCAGCCTCGACAGGGGGTTAGGGAATCAGCCCCAGCATTTT
NA TRBJ2-2 NA TRBV10-3 CAISGGNTGELFF TGTGCCATCAGTGGCGGGAACACCGGGGAGCTGTTTTTT
TRBD1 TRBJ1-1 few TRBV18 CASSPTGDTEAFF TGTGCCAGCTCACCGACAGGGGACACTGAAGCTTTCTTT
NA TRBJ1-1 few TRBV5-6 CASSLVTGNTEAFF TGTGCCAGCAGCTTGGTAACAGGGAACACTGAAGCTTTCTTT
NA TRBJ2-3 NA TRBV5-1 CASSLAGDTQYF TGCGCCAGCAGCTTGGCCGGAGATACGCAGTATTTT
TRBD2 TRBJ2-3 NA TRBV19 CASVGGTRDTQYF TGTGCCAGCGTGGGAGGGACTAGGGATACGCAGTATTTT
TRBD2 TRBJ2-4 few TRBV5-5 CASSLQLAAKNIQYF TGTGCCAGCAGCTTGCAACTAGCGGCCAAAAACATTCAGTACTTC
TRBD2 TRBJ2-1 NA TRBV5-4 CASSLGTSGTSSYNEQFF TGTGCCAGCAGCCTTGGGACTAGCGGGACGAGCTCCTACAATGAGCAGTTCTTC
TRBD2 TRBJ2-1 NA TRBV18 CASSPPGLAARRGNEQFF TGTGCCAGCTCACCCCCCGGACTAGCAGCCCGGAGGGGGAATGAGCAGTTCTTC
NA TRBJ2-2 NA TRBV30 CAWSVSRAGELFF TGTGCCTGGAGTGTGAGCAGGGCCGGGGAGCTGTTTTTT
TRBD2 TRBJ2-3 few TRBV7-2 CASSLGGSGLTDTQYF TGTGCCAGCAGCTTAGGCGGGAGCGGTCTAACAGATACGCAGTATTTT
TRBD1 TRBJ1-1 NA TRBV5-1 CASSLPAGGVEAFF TGCGCCAGCAGCCTCCCCGCAGGGGGCGTCGAAGCTTTCTTT
TRBD2 TRBJ2-4 few TRBV7-9 CASSFWRTSGGDIQYF TGTGCCAGCAGCTTTTGGCGGACTAGCGGGGGAGACATTCAGTACTTC
NA TRBJ2-3 NA TRBV9 CASSVGRGARADTQYF TGTGCCAGCAGCGTAGGGAGGGGAGCCCGGGCAGATACGCAGTATTTT
NA TRBJ1-2 NA TRBV5-1 CASSSVGQSYGYTF TGCGCCAGCAGCTCGGTCGGACAGAGTTATGGCTACACCTTC
NA TRBJ2-4 NA TRBV18 CASSPQDSSSIQYF TGTGCCAGCTCACCCCAGGACAGTTCGAGCATTCAGTACTTC
NA TRBJ1-2 NA TRBV21-1 CASSTWTGNYGYTF TGTGCCAGCAGCACCTGGACAGGAAACTATGGCTACACCTTC
TRBD2 TRBJ2-1 NA TRBV19 CASSTSGGYNEQFF TGTGCCAGTAGTACTAGCGGAGGCTACAATGAGCAGTTCTTC
NA TRBJ1-2 NA TRBV29-1 CSVGGPTNYGYTF TGCAGCGTTGGGGGGCCGACAAACTATGGCTACACCTTC
TRBD2 TRBJ2-4 few TRBV7-2 CASSFGLANIQYF TGTGCCAGCAGCTTCGGACTAGCGAACATTCAGTACTTC
TRBD2 TRBJ2-3 few TRBV27 CASSLTHAGADTQYF TGTGCCAGCAGTTTAACCCACGCGGGAGCGGATACGCAGTATTTT
NA TRBJ1-4 few TRBV7-9 CASAAAGEKLFF TGTGCCAGCGCGGCGGCTGGAGAAAAACTGTTTTTT
TRBD2 TRBJ2-2 NA TRBV4-1 CASSRWTSGRADGELFF TGCGCCAGCAGCCGGTGGACTAGCGGGAGGGCTGACGGGGAGCTGTTTTTT
TRBD2 TRBJ2-1 NA TRBV9 CASSVDPGLAGVEQFF TGTGCCAGCAGCGTAGATCCGGGACTAGCGGGGGTTGAGCAGTTCTTC
TRBD1 TRBJ2-3 NA TRBV2 CASRGQGIPTDTQYF TGTGCCAGCAGAGGACAGGGGATCCCCACAGATACGCAGTATTTT
NA TRBJ1-2 few TRBV5-6 CATAKDRGYGYTF TGTGCCACAGCTAAAGACAGAGGCTATGGCTACACCTTC
TRBD1 TRBJ1-5 few TRBV27 CASSPRGQGNQPQHF TGTGCCAGCAGTCCCAGGGGACAGGGGAATCAGCCCCAGCATTTT
NA TRBJ2-1 few TRBV18 CASSPQGVEQFF TGTGCCAGCTCACCACAGGGAGTTGAGCAGTTCTTC
NA TRBJ1-5 NA TRBV30 CAWSRAAGNQPQHF TGTGCCTGGAGTCGGGCGGCAGGGAATCAGCCCCAGCATTTT
NA TRBJ1-2 NA TRBV30 CAWSPTGGYGYTF TGTGCCTGGAGTCCCACGGGGGGGTATGGCTACACCTTC
NA TRBJ2-1 once TRBV7-2 CASSLVQASYNEQFF TGTGCCAGCAGCTTAGTGCAGGCATCCTACAATGAGCAGTTCTTC
NA TRBJ1-3 NA TRBV5-1 CASSLTTGRSGNTIYF TGCGCCAGCAGCTTAACGACAGGACGTTCTGGAAACACTATATATTTT
TRBD1 TRBJ2-5 NA TRBV7-6 CASSLGSRGRETQYF TGTGCCAGCAGCTTAGGATCCAGGGGGCGTGAGACCCAGTACTTC
TRBD1 TRBJ1-2 NA TRBV6-6 CASSYSEGRGTGYTF TGTGCCAGCAGTTACTCAGAGGGCAGGGGGACTGGCTACACCTTC
NA TRBJ1-2 NA TRBV4-3 CASSHQGLASGYTF TGCGCCAGCAGCCACCAGGGCCTTGCTAGTGGCTACACCTTC
TRBD2 TRBJ2-2 few TRBV7-3 CASSPGLARNTGELFF TGTGCCAGCAGCCCCGGACTAGCCAGGAACACCGGGGAGCTGTTTTTT
TRBD1 TRBJ2-2 NA TRBV19 CASIRQGANTGELFF TGTGCCAGTATACGGCAGGGGGCGAACACCGGGGAGCTGTTTTTT
TRBD1 TRBJ2-6 NA TRBV27 CASSFSGGGGGANVLTF TGTGCCAGCAGTTTCTCAGGGGGCGGAGGTGGGGCCAACGTCCTGACTTTC
NA TRBJ1-5 NA TRBV5-1 CASSLVPEANQPQHF TGCGCCAGCAGCTTGGTCCCAGAGGCCAATCAGCCCCAGCATTTT
TRBD2 TRBJ2-3 few TRBV14 CASSQPRGGEDTQYF TGTGCCAGCAGCCAACCCCGGGGAGGGGAAGATACGCAGTATTTT
NA TRBJ1-1 few TRBV30 CAWRGTGSGAFF TGTGCCTGGAGGGGAACAGGGTCGGGAGCTTTCTTT
NA TRBJ2-1 NA TRBV5-1 CASSLRAGNHNEQFF TGCGCCAGCAGCTTGAGGGCCGGGAACCACAATGAGCAGTTCTTC